This entry is about one TCR beta chain. The antigen is undetermined. The junction departs from the called germline gene at one end, perhaps through a read error. This sample was taken from a study of blood T cells in healthy people across ages. Whole-study findings and limits: Higher diversity and more naive CD4+ cells were features of long-lived donors, compared to aged donors. Researchers report that TCR beta diversity correlated strongly with naive T cell percentage. Observed TCR beta diversity per million T cells went down as age went up. This fall followed a roughly linear course with age.

CDR1 is DFQATT and CDR2 is SNEGSKA in the germline V gene (reference sequence). CDR3 size: 12 residues. Then a second PCR, running about 7 to 11 cycles, was carried out with a sample-barcoded 5' primer and a J-beta primer mix. From the 5' RACE reads, TCRdb called clonotypes with MiXCR, one entry per CDR3 protein. The sample has about 730,000 distinct CDR3 sequences, about 42% seen once. There were at least 6 micrograms of total RNA extracted from every sample. The gene calls are TRBV20-1 and TRBJ1-1, with TRBD1 matching over 9 bases. This TCR derives from an older woman in good health. Sequencing was carried out using blood. The CDR3 coding sequence is TGCAATGCTGAGGACAGGGGCGCTGAAGCTTTCTTT. Translation: CNAEDRGAEAFF.